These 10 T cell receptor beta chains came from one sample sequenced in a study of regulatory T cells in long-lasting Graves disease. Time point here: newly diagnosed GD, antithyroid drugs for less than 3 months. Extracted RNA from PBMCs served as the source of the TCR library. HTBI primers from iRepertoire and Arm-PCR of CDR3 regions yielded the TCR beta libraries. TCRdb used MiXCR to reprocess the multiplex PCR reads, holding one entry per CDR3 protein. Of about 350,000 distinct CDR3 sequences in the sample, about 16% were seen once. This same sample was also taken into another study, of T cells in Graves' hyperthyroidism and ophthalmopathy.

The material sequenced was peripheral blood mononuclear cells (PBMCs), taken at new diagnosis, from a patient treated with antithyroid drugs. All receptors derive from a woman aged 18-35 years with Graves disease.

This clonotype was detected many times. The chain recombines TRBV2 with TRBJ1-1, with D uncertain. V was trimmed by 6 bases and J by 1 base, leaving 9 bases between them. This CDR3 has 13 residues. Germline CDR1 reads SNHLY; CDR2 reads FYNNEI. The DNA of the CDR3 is TGTGCCAGCAGCGAGCGACAGAACACTGAAGCTTTCTTT. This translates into CASSERQNTEAFF. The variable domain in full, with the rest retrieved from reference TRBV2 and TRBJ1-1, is EPEVTQTPSHQVTQMGQEVILRCVPISNHLYFYWYRQILGQKVEFLVSFYNNEISEKSEIFDDQFSVERPDGSNFTLKIRSTKLEDSAMYFCASSERQNTEAFFGQGTRLTVV.

CDR3 nucleotides: TGTGCCAGCAGTTTCCCCACAGGGGTGTACTATAATTCACCCCTCCACTTT. Protein: CASSFPTGVYYNSPLHF. The gene calls are TRBV28 and TRBJ1-6, with 7 bases fitting TRBD1. The CDR3 is made up of 17 amino acids. Germline assignment: CDR1 MDHEN and CDR2 SYDVKM. The trim removed 3 bases at V and 3 bases at J, leaving 8 bases unmatched.

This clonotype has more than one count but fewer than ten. CDR3 coding DNA: TGTGCCACCAGCCCTTGGGCGAGGTTAGCCAAAAACATTCAGTACTTC. Its translation is CATSPWARLAKNIQYF. The rearrangement links TRBV15 to TRBJ2-4; D gene uncertain. This CDR3 has 16 residues. V gave up 5 bases and J gave up 0 bases, with 14 bases separating them. Germline V gene sequence: CDR1 LNHNV, CDR2 YYDKDF (reference sequence).

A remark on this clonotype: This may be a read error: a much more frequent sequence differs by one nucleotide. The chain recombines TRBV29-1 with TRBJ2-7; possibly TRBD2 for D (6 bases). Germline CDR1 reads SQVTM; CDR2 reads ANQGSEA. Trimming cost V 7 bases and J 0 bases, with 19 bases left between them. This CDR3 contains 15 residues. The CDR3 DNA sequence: TGCAGCGGAGCCCAAGGGACTGGCGGCTCCTACGAGCAGTACTTC. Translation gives CSGAQGTGGSYEQYF.

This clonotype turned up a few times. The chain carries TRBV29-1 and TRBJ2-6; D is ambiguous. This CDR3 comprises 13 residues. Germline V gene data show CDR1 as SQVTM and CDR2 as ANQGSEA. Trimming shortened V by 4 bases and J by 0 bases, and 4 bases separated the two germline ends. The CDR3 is CSVAYSGANVLTF. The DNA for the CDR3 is TGCAGCGTTGCCTACTCTGGGGCCAACGTCCTGACTTTC.

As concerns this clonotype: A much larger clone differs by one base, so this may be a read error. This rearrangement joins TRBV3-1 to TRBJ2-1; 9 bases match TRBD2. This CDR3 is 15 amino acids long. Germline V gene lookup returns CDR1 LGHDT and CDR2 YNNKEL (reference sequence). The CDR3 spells CASSQDQGTSNGQFF. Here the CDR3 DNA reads TGTGCCAGCAGCCAAGATCAAGGGACTAGCAATGGGCAGTTCTTC.

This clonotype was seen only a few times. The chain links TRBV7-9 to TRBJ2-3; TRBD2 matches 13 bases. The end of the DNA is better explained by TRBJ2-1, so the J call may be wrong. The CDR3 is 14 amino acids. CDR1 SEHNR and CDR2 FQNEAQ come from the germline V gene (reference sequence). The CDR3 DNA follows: TGTGCCAGCAGCCGACTAGCGGGGGGCTACAAGCAGTTCTTC. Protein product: CASSRLAGGYKQFF.

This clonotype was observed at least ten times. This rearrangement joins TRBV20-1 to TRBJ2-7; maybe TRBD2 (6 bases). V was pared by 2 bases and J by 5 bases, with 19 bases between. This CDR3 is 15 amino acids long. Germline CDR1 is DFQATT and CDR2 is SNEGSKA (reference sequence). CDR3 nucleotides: TGCAGTGCTAGACCTAGAGTTGGAGGGATGAACGAGCAGTACTTC. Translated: CSARPRVGGMNEQYF.

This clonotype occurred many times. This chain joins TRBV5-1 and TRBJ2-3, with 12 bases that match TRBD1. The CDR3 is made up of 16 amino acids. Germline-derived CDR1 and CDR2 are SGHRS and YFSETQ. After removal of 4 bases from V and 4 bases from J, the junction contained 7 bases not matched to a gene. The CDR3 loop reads CASSPRGQGASDTQYF. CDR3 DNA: TGCGCCAGCAGCCCCCGGGGACAGGGGGCTTCAGATACGCAGTATTTT.

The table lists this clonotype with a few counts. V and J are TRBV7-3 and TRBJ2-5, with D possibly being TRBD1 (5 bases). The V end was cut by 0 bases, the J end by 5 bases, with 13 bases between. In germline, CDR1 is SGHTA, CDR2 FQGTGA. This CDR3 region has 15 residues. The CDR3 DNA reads TGTGCCAGCAGCTTAACTGCGGCAGGGTACGAGACCCAGTACTTC. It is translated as CASSLTAAGYETQYF.